Below, 22 T cell receptor beta chains from the same sample are listed, as sequenced in a study of blood T cells in healthy people across ages. The second PCR ran roughly 6 to 11 cycles with a sample-barcoded 5' primer and J-beta primers. TCRdb recomputed calls from the 5' RACE reads with MiXCR, one row per CDR3 protein. The repertoire holds roughly 680,000 distinct CDR3 sequences, with roughly 49% as singletons. Sequencing input: blood. The receptor set was obtained from a woman in her sixties or seventies in good health.

This rearrangement joins TRBV2 to TRBJ2-7; TRBD1 matches at 8 bases. After removal of 5 bases from V and 4 bases from J, the junction contained 7 bases not matched to a gene. Germline CDR1 and CDR2: SNHLY and FYNNEI. This CDR3 spans 14 amino acids. CDR3 DNA: TGTGCCAGCAGTTATCAGGGGGCGCGGTACGAGCAGTACTTC. Translating it yields CASSYQGARYEQYF.

In its sample, this clonotype was seen a few times. The V and J genes are TRBV20-1 and TRBJ1-1; no reliable D call. The V and J ends lost 5 bases and 0 bases respectively, with 13 bases between them. This CDR3 region has 14 residues. Per the germline V gene, CDR1 is DFQATT and CDR2 is SNEGSKA (reference sequence). The CDR3 is CSAPLQIMNTEAFF. The CDR3 DNA reads TGCAGTGCTCCCCTACAAATCATGAACACTGAAGCTTTCTTT.

The DNA for the CDR3 is TGCAGTGCTAGAGGCCGGGGGCGAGATGTCGGTGAGCAGTACTTC. Amino acid sequence: CSARGRGRDVGEQYF. V gene TRBV20-1 combines with J gene TRBJ2-7, with D perhaps assigned TRBD1 or TRBD2 (6 bases each). In germline, CDR1 is DFQATT, CDR2 SNEGSKA (reference sequence). The germline V and J ends were trimmed by 1 base and 7 bases, with 20 bases remaining between them. The CDR3 is 15 amino acids.

V usage is TRBV30 and J usage is TRBJ2-7; 8 bases agree with TRBD1. Germline V gene sequence: CDR1 GTSNPN, CDR2 SVGIG (reference sequence). CDR3 length: 14 amino acids. After removal of 2 bases from V and 5 bases from J, the junction contained 8 bases not matched to a gene. This chain's CDR3 is CAWSPTDRVNEQYF. CDR3 nucleotide sequence: TGTGCCTGGAGTCCCACGGACAGGGTGAACGAGCAGTACTTC.

On this clonotype: An end of the junction differs from the germline gene, which may be a read error. The genes are TRBV20-1 and TRBJ2-7; 8 positions agree with TRBD2. Germline lookup yields CDR1 DFQATT and CDR2 SNEGSKA (reference sequence). This CDR3 contains 14 residues. DNA for the CDR3: TGCAGTGCTAGAGTGCCTAGCGGGTCCTCCGAGCAGTACTTC. Residues: CSARVPSGSSEQYF.

Here the CDR3 DNA reads TGTGCCAGCAGTTACTCGATGGGTCCTGGGGCCAACGTCCTGACTTTC. It yields the protein CASSYSMGPGANVLTF. The chain links TRBV6-2 or TRBV6-3 to TRBJ2-6; D is unclear. The germline CDR1 and CDR2 sequences are MNHEY and SVGEGT. V was trimmed by 0 bases and J by 2 bases, leaving 8 bases between them. The CDR3 spans 16 residues.

The V gene is TRBV7-9, the J gene TRBJ1-6; tentatively, D is TRBD1 (6 bases). The CDR3 length is 13 residues. V lost 6 bases, J lost 13 bases, and 16 bases lay in between. Germline V gene data show CDR1 as SEHNR and CDR2 as FQNEAQ (reference sequence). DNA of the CDR3: TGTGCCAGCAGGTCACAGGGAGGGTCGCCCCTCCACTTT. Translating gives CASRSQGGSPLHF.

This clonotype was seen once. The gene calls are TRBV9 and TRBJ2-3; no clear D gene. The length of the CDR3 is 14 residues. CDR1 and CDR2 (germline): SGDLS, YYNGEE. V dropped 0 bases and J dropped 4 bases, with 9 bases sitting between them. CDR3 sequence (DNA): TGTGCCAGCAGCGTAGCGTTTATCTCAGATACGCAGTATTTT. Encoded protein: CASSVAFISDTQYF.

This clonotype has a single count. The chain uses TRBV6-2 or TRBV6-3 and TRBJ2-5, with TRBD1 matching over 7 bases. CDR1 MNHEY and CDR2 SVGEGT come from the germline V gene. Trimming at V came to 6 bases and at J to 11 bases, leaving 30 bases not matched to a gene. The CDR3 length is 19 residues. CDR3 in DNA: TGTGCCAGCAGCCCCAACTCTATTACAGGGGCGGTTCGAATCGGTGAGCAGTACTTC. Translating it yields CASSPNSITGAVRIGEQYF.

This chain joins TRBV29-1 and TRBJ2-1; no firm D call. V was trimmed by 3 bases and J by 3 bases, leaving 6 bases between them. This CDR3 spans 12 amino acids. The V gene's germline CDR1 is SQVTM and CDR2 ANQGSEA. The CDR3 DNA reads TGCAGCGTTGAGTACCGCTACAATGAGCAGTTCTTC. Encoded protein: CSVEYRYNEQFF.

The V gene is TRBV7-6, the J gene TRBJ2-3; no clear D gene. The CDR3 has 14 amino acids. The germline gives CDR1 SGHVS, CDR2 FNYEAQ. V lost 4 bases and J lost 4, with 12 bases in between. DNA of the CDR3: TGTGCCAGCAGCTCTGTAGCCTTGTCAGATACGCAGTATTTT. Protein sequence: CASSSVALSDTQYF.

The chain has TRBV28 and TRBJ1-2; no reliable D call. From germline, CDR1 is MDHEN and CDR2 SYDVKM. This CDR3 is 13 amino acids long. With 2 bases removed from V and 4 bases from J, the gap between germline ends came to 8 bases. The CDR3 reads CASSLKGAYGYTF. The CDR3 DNA sequence: TGTGCCAGCAGTTTAAAGGGTGCCTATGGCTACACCTTC.

The chain uses TRBV25-1 and TRBJ1-1, with 8 bases fitting TRBD1. The CDR3 length is 13 residues. V dropped 8 bases and J dropped 0; count of bases not matched to a gene: 2. CDR1 MGHDK and CDR2 SYGVNS come from the germline V gene. CDR3 loop: CASWDRLNTEAFF. CDR3 sequence (DNA): TGTGCCAGCTGGGACAGGTTGAACACTGAAGCTTTCTTT.

This clonotype was recorded a few times. The rearrangement links TRBV20-1 to TRBJ2-1, with no clear D. The CDR3 is made up of 13 amino acids. V was clipped by 3 bases and J by 7 bases, with 13 bases between them. Per germline, CDR1 DFQATT and CDR2 SNEGSKA (reference sequence). CDR3 residues: CSASRTVGNEQFF. CDR3 DNA sequence: TGCAGTGCTAGTCGGACCGTGGGGAATGAGCAGTTCTTC.

The chain has TRBV6-6 and TRBJ1-5, with D tentatively TRBD1 (5 bases). The CDR3 has 16 residues. V was shortened by 6 bases and J by 3 bases, with 18 bases between the two germline ends. Germline V gene data show CDR1 as MNHNY and CDR2 as SVGAGI (reference sequence). CDR3 in amino acids: CASSRSGARTNQPQHF. The CDR3 DNA follows: TGTGCCAGCAGCCGGTCCGGGGCCAGGACCAATCAGCCCCAGCATTTT.

The chain joins TRBV4-3 to TRBJ2-7; TRBD1 matches at 8 bases. The CDR3 runs to 15 residues. V lost 1 base, J lost 6 bases, and 8 bases stayed unmatched. Germline CDR1 LGHNA, CDR2 YSLEER. The CDR3 is CASSQATGGWGEQYF. The CDR3 coding sequence is TGCGCCAGCAGCCAAGCTACAGGGGGATGGGGCGAGCAGTACTTC.

The table lists this clonotype with a few counts. J is TRBJ1-2 and V is TRBV7-2; D is possibly TRBD1 (5 bases). The CDR3 runs to 16 residues. V was shortened by 2 bases and J by 2 bases, with 15 bases between the two germline ends. Looked up from germline, CDR1 is SGHTA and CDR2 is FQGNSA. The CDR3 DNA reads TGTGCCAGCAGCTTAACTTCCAGGGTGGAGAACTATGGCTACACCTTC. Protein product: CASSLTSRVENYGYTF.

V gene TRBV28 combines with J gene TRBJ2-1; 10 bases line up with TRBD1. V lost 7 bases and J lost 0; bases outside the gene matches: 12. The CDR3 length is 18 residues. Germline V gives CDR1 MDHEN, CDR2 SYDVKM. The CDR3 sequence is CASTETGGASLSYNEQFF. The CDR3 DNA reads TGTGCCAGCACCGAGACAGGGGGCGCATCCCTCTCCTACAATGAGCAGTTCTTC.

The V call is TRBV18, the J call TRBJ2-4; 15 nucleotides align to TRBD2. Losses at the gene ends were 1 base for V and 0 bases for J; bases not matched to a gene: 1. The CDR3 spans 18 residues. CDR1 is KGHSH and CDR2 is LQKENI in the germline V gene. The CDR3 nucleotides are TGTGCCAGCTCACCACGGGGACTAGCGGGAGGAGCCAAAAACATTCAGTACTTC. Translation gives CASSPRGLAGGAKNIQYF.

This clonotype appeared a few times. This chain joins TRBV4-3 and TRBJ2-1; 8 bases fit TRBD1. Germline trimming cut 4 bases from V and 5 bases from J; bases unmatched to any gene: 7. CDR3 length: 15 residues. Germline assignment: CDR1 LGHNA and CDR2 YSLEER. CDR3 nucleotide sequence: TGCGCCAGCAGCCTGGGGCAGGGGGCCCACAATGAGCAGTTCTTC. The encoded protein is CASSLGQGAHNEQFF.

This clonotype was counted between two and nine times. J is TRBJ2-4 and V is TRBV27; D assignment may be TRBD1 or TRBD2 (7 bases each). V was pared by 2 bases and J by 2 bases, with 16 bases between. The CDR3 length is 17 residues. Germline V gene lookup returns CDR1 MNHEY and CDR2 SMNVEV (reference sequence). This CDR3 reads CASSLKGQGGTKNIQYF. CDR3 DNA: TGTGCCAGCAGTTTAAAGGGTCAGGGGGGGACCAAAAACATTCAGTACTTC.

Only a few counts were recorded for this clonotype. This chain joins TRBV20-1 and TRBJ1-4; TRBD1 matches 7 bases. The CDR3 is 13 residues long. V dropped 6 bases and J dropped 5; count of bases not matched to a gene: 6. CDR1 is DFQATT, CDR2 SNEGSKA, per germline (reference sequence). The CDR3 region has the DNA TGCAGTGCCTCCGGGGACAGCAATGAAAAACTGTTTTTT. Protein product: CSASGDSNEKLFF.